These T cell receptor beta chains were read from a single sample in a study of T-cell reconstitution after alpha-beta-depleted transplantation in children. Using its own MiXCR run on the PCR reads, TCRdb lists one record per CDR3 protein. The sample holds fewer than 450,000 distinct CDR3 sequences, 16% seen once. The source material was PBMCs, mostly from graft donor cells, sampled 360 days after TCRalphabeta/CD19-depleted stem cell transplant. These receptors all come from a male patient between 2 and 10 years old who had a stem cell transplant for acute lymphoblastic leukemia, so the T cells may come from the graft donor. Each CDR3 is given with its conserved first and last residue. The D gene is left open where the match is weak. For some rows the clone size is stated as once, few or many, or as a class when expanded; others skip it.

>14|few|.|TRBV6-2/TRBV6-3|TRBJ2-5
TGTGCCAGCAGTTTGACGCTAGGATTTGAGACCCAGTACTTC
CASSLTLGFETQYF
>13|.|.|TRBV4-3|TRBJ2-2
TGCGCCAGCAGCCAAGGGGCGGCCGGGGAGCTGTTTTTT
CASSQGAAGELFF
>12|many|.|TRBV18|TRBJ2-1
TGTGCCAGCTCACCGCGAACCGATGAGCAGTTCTTC
CASSPRTDEQFF
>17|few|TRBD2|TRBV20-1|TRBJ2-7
TGCAGTGCTAGAGTTACCGCTGGTAGCGGGAGGTTCTACGAGCAGTACTTC
CSARVTAGSGRFYEQYF
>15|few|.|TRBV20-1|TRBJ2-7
TGCAGTGCAGCCCCCGAACTAGCTTTCTCCTACGAGCAGTACTTC
CSAAPELAFSYEQYF
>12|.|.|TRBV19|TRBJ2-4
TGTGCCAGTAATATCCCGAGGGGCATTCAGTACTTC
CASNIPRGIQYF
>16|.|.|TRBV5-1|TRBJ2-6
TGCGCCAGCAGCCCAGGGATTGTTTCTGGGGCCAACGTCCTGACTTTC
CASSPGIVSGANVLTF
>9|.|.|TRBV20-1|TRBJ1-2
TGCAGTTCCCTTTACGGCTACACCTTC
CSSLYGYTF
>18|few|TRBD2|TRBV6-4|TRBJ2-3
TGTGCCAGCAGTGCGTCCTTTAGCGGGAGCCATCCCACAGATACGCAGTATTTT
CASSASFSGSHPTDTQYF
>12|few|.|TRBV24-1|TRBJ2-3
TGTGCCACCAGTGATTCGCAAGATACGCAGTATTTT
CATSDSQDTQYF
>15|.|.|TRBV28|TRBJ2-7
TGTGCCAGCAGTCCGGTTTTGGGAGTCGGATACGAGCAGTACTTC
CASSPVLGVGYEQYF
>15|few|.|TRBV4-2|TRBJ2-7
TGTGCCAGCAGCCAAGTGTGGCTAGCAGAGAACGAGCAGTACTTC
CASSQVWLAENEQYF
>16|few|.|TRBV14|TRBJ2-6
TGTGCCAGCAGCCAAGATCGAGGACTTGGGGCCAACGTCCTGACTTTC
CASSQDRGLGANVLTF
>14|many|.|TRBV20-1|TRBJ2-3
TGCAGTGCTAGAGGGAGGGGCTACACAGATACGCAGTATTTT
CSARGRGYTDTQYF
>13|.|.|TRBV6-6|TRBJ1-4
TGTGCCAGCAGTCCCCGGGCGTCTGAAAAACTGTTTTTT
CASSPRASEKLFF
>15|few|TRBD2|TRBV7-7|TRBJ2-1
TGTGCTAGCAGCTTACTAGCGGGAGACCACAATGAGCAGTTCTTC
CASSLLAGDHNEQFF
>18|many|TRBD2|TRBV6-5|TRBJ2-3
TGTGCCAGCAGTCGGACTAGCGGGAGGAGGACGAACACAGATACGCAGTATTTT
CASSRTSGRRTNTDTQYF
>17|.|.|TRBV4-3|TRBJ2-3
TGCGCCAGCAGCCAAGTGGAAACAGCTGCTAGCACAGATACGCAGTATTTT
CASSQVETAASTDTQYF
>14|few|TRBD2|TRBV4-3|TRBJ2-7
TGCGCCAGCAGCCAAGGACTAGCGGGAGGCGAGCAGTACTTC
CASSQGLAGGEQYF
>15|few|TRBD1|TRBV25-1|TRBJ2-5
TGTGCCAGCAGTTCCTACAGGGGGCCGGTAGAGACCCAGTACTTC
CASSSYRGPVETQYF
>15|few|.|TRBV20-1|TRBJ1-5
TGCAGTGCTCCCTCGCGGGTGATGAGCAATCAGCCCCAGCATTTT
CSAPSRVMSNQPQHF
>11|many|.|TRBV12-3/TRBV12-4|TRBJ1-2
TGTGCCAGCAGTTACAGGAATGGCTACACCTTC
CASSYRNGYTF
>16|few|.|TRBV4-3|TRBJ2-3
TGCGCCAGCAGCCAAGATGGACCACCGATCACAGATACGCAGTATTTT
CASSQDGPPITDTQYF
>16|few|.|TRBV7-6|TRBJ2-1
TGTGCCAGCAGCTTAGTATTTGAGAGTTCCTACAATGAGCAGTTCTTC
CASSLVFESSYNEQFF
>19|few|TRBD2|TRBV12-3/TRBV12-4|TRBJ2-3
TGTGCCAGCAGTTTAGCGGCGGGGGGTGCTGGCGGGCCAACAGATACGCAGTATTTT
CASSLAAGGAGGPTDTQYF
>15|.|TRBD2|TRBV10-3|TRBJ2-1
TGTGCCATCAGCATAGCGGGAGGGCCCGACAATGAGCAGTTCTTC
CAISIAGGPDNEQFF
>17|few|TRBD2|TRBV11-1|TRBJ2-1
TGTGCCAGCAGCTTAGGGTTACTAGCGGGAGGGAGTAATGAGCAGTTCTTC
CASSLGLLAGGSNEQFF
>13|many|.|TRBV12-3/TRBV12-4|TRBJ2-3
TGTGCCAGCAGTTTAGGGGGAGGCTATACGCAGTATTTT
CASSLGGGYTQYF
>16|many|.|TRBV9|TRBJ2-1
TGTGCCAGCAGTGGGGGCGGACTACCCTCCTACAATGAGCAGTTCTTC
CASSGGGLPSYNEQFF
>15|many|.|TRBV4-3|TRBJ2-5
TGCGCCAGCAGCCAAGAGGGACACACGCAAGAGACCCAGTACTTC
CASSQEGHTQETQYF
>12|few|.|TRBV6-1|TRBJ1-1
TGTGCCAGCAAGGGCGGGAACACTGAAGCTTTCTTT
CASKGGNTEAFF
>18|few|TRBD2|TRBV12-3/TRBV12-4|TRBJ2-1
TGTGCCAGCAGTCGTCGGACTAGCGGGAGGCCAATATACAATGAGCAGTTCTTC
CASSRRTSGRPIYNEQFF
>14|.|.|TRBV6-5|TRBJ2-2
TGTGCCGGGGAGGGACAGCCGAACACCGGGGAGCTGTTTTTT
CAGEGQPNTGELFF
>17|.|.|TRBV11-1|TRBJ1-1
TGTGCCAGCAGCGAAATCCCCTCAGCCAACATGAACACTGAAGCTTTCTTT
CASSEIPSANMNTEAFF
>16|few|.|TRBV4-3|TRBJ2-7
TGCGCCAGCAGCCAAGACGGAAGGAAGAGCTCCTACGAGCAGTACTTC
CASSQDGRKSSYEQYF
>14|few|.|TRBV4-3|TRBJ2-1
TGCGCCAGCAGCCATACGACTACCTACAATGAGCAGTTCTTC
CASSHTTTYNEQFF
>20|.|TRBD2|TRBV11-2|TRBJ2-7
TGTGCCAGCAGCTTAGATTTGGCCCCCCTAGAGAGGGGACTAGCTCGCGAGCAGTACTTC
CASSLDLAPLERGLAREQYF
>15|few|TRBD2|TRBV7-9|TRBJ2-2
TGTGCCAGCAGCTTAACTAGCGGGTACACCGGGGAGCTGTTTTTT
CASSLTSGYTGELFF
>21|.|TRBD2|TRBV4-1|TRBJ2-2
TGCGCCAGCAGCCAAGCTCGCGTAGCGGGAGGGCCGTCAAACTACCATAAGGAGCTGTTTTTT
CASSQARVAGGPSNYHKELFF
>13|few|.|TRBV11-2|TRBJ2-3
TGTGCCAGCAGCTCACGGGGTCTAGCGACGCAGTATTTT
CASSSRGLATQYF
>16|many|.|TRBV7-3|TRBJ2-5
TGTGCCAGCAGCTTAGGGTACAGTCCCTTCCAAGAGACCCAGTACTTC
CASSLGYSPFQETQYF
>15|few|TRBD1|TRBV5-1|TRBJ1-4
TGCGCCAGCAGCCCGGGGACAGGAGGTTCTGAAAAACTGTTTTTT
CASSPGTGGSEKLFF
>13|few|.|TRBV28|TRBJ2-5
TGTGCCAGCAGTTCAGCAGTTCAAGAGACCCAGTACTTC
CASSSAVQETQYF
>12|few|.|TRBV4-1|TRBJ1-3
TGCGCCAGCAGCCAAGATGGGAACACCATATATTTT
CASSQDGNTIYF
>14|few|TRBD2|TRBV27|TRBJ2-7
TGTGCCAGCAGTTTATCGAGGACTAGCGGCGAGCAGTACTTC
CASSLSRTSGEQYF
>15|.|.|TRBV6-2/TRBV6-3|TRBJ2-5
TGTGCCAGCAGTTATAACCTTGCAGCGCGAGAGGCCCAGTACTTC
CASSYNLAAREAQYF